These 10 T cell receptor beta chains share one sample of origin, sequenced in a study of chemoradiotherapy in HPV16-positive cancers. Profiling relied on immunoSEQ multiplex PCR, and the TCRdb table lists in-frame clones only, not all of them. This table has 20,000 to 30,000 clones, around 94% appearing once. The sample was taken from a patient who underwent chemoradiotherapy. The receptors originated from a human donor with HPV-associated anogenital cancer.

This chain uses TRBV2 with TRBJ2-7; TRBD2 might be the D (5 bases). Germline V gene lookup returns CDR1 SNHLY and CDR2 FYNNEI. V was cut by 7 bases and J by 4 bases, with 11 bases left in between. The CDR3 length is 12 residues. CDR3 in amino acids: CASTLEGYEQYF. Here the CDR3 DNA reads TGTGCCAGCACCTTAGAGGGTTACGAGCAGTACTTC. Filled out from reference TRBV2 and TRBJ2-7, the complete variable domain reads EPEVTQTPSHQVTQMGQEVILRCVPISNHLYFYWYRQILGQKVEFLVSFYNNEISEKSEIFDDQFSVERPDGSNFTLKIRSTKLEDSAMYFCASTLEGYEQYFGPGTRLTVT.

The DNA of the CDR3 is TGCAGCGTTGTGTGGGGCACTGAGCAGTTCTTC. Protein product: CSVVWGTEQFF. The chain combines TRBV29-1 with TRBJ2-1; maybe TRBD1 (5 bases). CDR1 and CDR2 (germline): SQVTM, ANQGSEA. This CDR3 has 11 amino acids. Deletions cut 4 bases from V and 9 bases from J, with 10 bases between.

The chain is built from TRBV5-5 and TRBJ2-2; maybe TRBD2 (6 bases). Germline V lookup: CDR1 SGHKS, CDR2 YYEKEE (reference sequence). The CDR3 spans 17 residues. V was clipped by 2 bases and J by 5 bases, with 19 bases between them. The CDR3 bases are TGTGCCAGCAGCTTTAGGCGGAGGGAAAGTGGAACCGGGGAGCTGTTTTTT. Encoded protein: CASSFRRRESGTGELFF.

The chain carries TRBV29-1 and TRBJ1-3, with D hard to call. The CDR3 consists of 15 residues. The V end was cut by 5 bases, the J end by 2 bases, with 16 bases between. Germline CDR1 and CDR2: SQVTM and ANQGSEA. The CDR3 nucleotides are TGCAGCGTTTCTTTTCGGGCAGAGCCTGGAAACACCATATATTTT. As protein: CSVSFRAEPGNTIYF.

The chain combines TRBV5-4 with TRBJ2-3, with TRBD1 matching 8 bases. This CDR3 is 16 amino acids long. Trimming took 1 base from V and 0 from J; bases not matched to a gene: 4. Germline assignment: CDR1 SGHNT and CDR2 YYREEE (reference sequence). CDR3 amino acids: CASSLLGDRSTDTQYF. Here the CDR3 DNA reads TGTGCCAGCAGCTTGCTAGGGGACAGGAGCACAGATACGCAGTATTTT. Complete variable domain (other parts from reference TRBV5-4 and TRBJ2-3): ETGVTQSPTHLIKTRGQQVTLRCSSQSGHNTVSWYQQALGQGPQFIFQYYREEENGRGNFPPRFSGLQFPNYSSELNVNALELDDSALYLCASSLLGDRSTDTQYFGPGTRLTVL.

This chain uses TRBV6-6 with TRBJ2-2, with 7 bases identical to TRBD2. There are 14 residues in the CDR3. The V and J ends lost 7 bases and 2 bases, in that order; junction bases with no gene match: 4. The germline CDR1 and CDR2 sequences are MNHNY and SVGAGI (reference sequence). CDR3: CASTGTTNTGELFF. CDR3 in DNA: TGTGCCAGCACCGGGACTACCAACACCGGGGAGCTGTTTTTT.

The chain employs TRBV5-1 and TRBJ2-1, with 8 bases lining up with TRBD2. The CDR3 has 15 residues. Germline values: CDR1 SGHRS, CDR2 YFSETQ. Trimming removed 5 bases from V and 4 bases from J; junction bases left unmatched: 8. The CDR3 DNA follows: TGCGCCAGCAGATTAGGGCTAGCGGGTTACAATGAGCAGTTCTTC. Amino acid sequence: CASRLGLAGYNEQFF.

The V call is TRBV21-1, the J call TRBJ1-1. TRBV21-1 is given as a pseudogene. The CDR3 runs 19 residues. For the CDR3, the DNA is TGTGCCAGCAGCAAACTGGGGGGCGTTAATCATTTGATGAACACTGAAGCTTTCTTT. Residues: CASSKLGGVNHLMNTEAFF.

This chain links TRBV28 with TRBJ2-7; TRBD1 agrees at 9 bases. V shed 4 bases and J 4 bases; nucleotides not matched to a gene: 8. Germline CDR1 and CDR2: MDHEN and SYDVKM. There are 15 residues in the CDR3. CDR3 nucleotides: TGTGCCAGCAGTTACTCCGGGACAGGGTGGTACGAGCAGTACTTC. Its translation: CASSYSGTGWYEQYF.

The genes are TRBV2 and TRBJ2-3, with D tentatively TRBD1 (5 bases). This CDR3 region has 15 residues. The V end lost 5 bases, the J end lost 0 bases, and 12 bases lay between the germline ends. From germline, CDR1 is SNHLY and CDR2 FYNNEI. The CDR3 bases are TGTGCCAGCAGTCCTGACGGACAAAGCACAGATACGCAGTATTTT. This sequence encodes CASSPDGQSTDTQYF.